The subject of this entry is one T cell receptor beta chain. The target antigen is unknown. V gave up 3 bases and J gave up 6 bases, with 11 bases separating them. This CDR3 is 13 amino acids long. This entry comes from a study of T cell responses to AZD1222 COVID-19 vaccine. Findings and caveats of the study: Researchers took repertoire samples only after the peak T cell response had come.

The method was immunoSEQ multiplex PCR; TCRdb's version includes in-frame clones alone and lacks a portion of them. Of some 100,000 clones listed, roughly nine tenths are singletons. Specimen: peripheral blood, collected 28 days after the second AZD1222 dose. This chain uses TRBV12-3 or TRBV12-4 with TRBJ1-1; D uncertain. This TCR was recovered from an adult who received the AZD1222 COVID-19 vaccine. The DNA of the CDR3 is TGTGCCAGCAGTTTGTACGGGTCCGCTGAAGCTTTCTTT. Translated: CASSLYGSAEAFF.